This record looks at one TCR beta chain sequence and its context. Its antigen is not identified. The sample comes from a study of CD8+ T cells in alopecia areata. The wider study: Treated patients took oral tofacitinib at 5 to 10 mg twice daily.

Study-level findings and limits: Mice gave a clearer picture of TCR sharing than patients did, possibly for HLA-related reasons.

As the sequencing template, cDNA was produced by extracting RNA and reverse transcribing it. TCRdb's table, derived via immunoSEQ multiplex PCR, lists solely in-frame clones and lacks some. The sample contains fewer than 200,000 clones, around three fifths of which appear only once. The TCR was taken from a human donor with alopecia areata. Sequences were derived from CD4+ T cells sorted from blood, sampled at week 0.

The chain's CDR3 is CASSKGLAGTDTQYF. As DNA, the CDR3 is TGCGCCAGCAGCAAGGGACTAGCGGGCACAGATACGCAGTATTTT. The V call is TRBV5-1, the J call TRBJ2-3; 11 nucleotides line up with TRBD2. There are 15 residues in the CDR3. CDR1 is SGHRS and CDR2 is YFSETQ in the germline V gene. V was clipped by 4 bases and J by 1 base; unmatched bases: 2.